This T cell receptor (beta chain) was profiled in a study of control samples from healthy donors and cancer patients. The CDR3 totals 13 residues. Germline CDR1 SGDLS, CDR2 YYNGEE. Trimming stripped 0 bases from V and 6 bases from J, with 7 bases between. Clones were sequenced by immunoSEQ multiplex PCR, and TCRdb holds only the in-frame ones, with some missing. The sample includes 150,000 to 200,000 clones, 90% of them seen just once. The sequence was collected from a woman aged 45-59 years in good health. Sequencing was done on a sample of blood. The chain uses TRBV9 and TRBJ2-1, with D possibly called TRBD1 or TRBD2 (5 bases each). The CDR3 DNA sequence: TGTGCCAGCAGCGTAGCGGGACGCAATGAGCAGTTCTTC. Protein sequence: CASSVAGRNEQFF.